This paragraph reports one TCR beta chain. This receptor's antigen is unknown. Base-call qualities are not available, and no considerably larger clone is one nucleotide away. The immunoSEQ Assay, a bias-controlled multiplex PCR, was used to amplify TCRbeta CDR3 regions from genomic DNA. On the study's bioinformatics: Within the assay, amplification of reference gene primers was used to estimate how many nucleated cells each sample contained. To quantify the absolute abundance of each unique TCRbeta CDR3 rearrangement, sequence reads were collapsed and filtered. For each sample, productive Simpson clonality was calculated as the square root of Simpson's diversity index across productive rearrangements. Not all clones reach the TCRdb copy of this immuneACCESS table, which keeps in-frame sequences only. Checked studies attribute under half of the gap to unresolved V genes and leave the rest unexplained. The V and J calls and clone size come from that table; D and trimming were worked out from the DNA. This sample comprises under 45,000 clones, 84% of them detected only once. Of the sample, 40% to 45% is held by the ten largest clones.

V and J are trimmed by 6 bases and 2 bases, and the gene matches miss 3 bases of the junction. The CDR1 and CDR2 encoded by the germline V gene (reference sequence) are LNHDA and SQIVND. From the cysteine up to the phenylalanine, the CDR3 has a length of 13 residues. CDR3 DNA is the only sequence kept; it has 39 bases, read in frame from the first base. Whole blood was collected in K2EDTA tubes by collaborating institutions according to the institutions' own protocols. For TCRbeta analysis, collaborators shipped samples in one of three forms: frozen whole blood, isolated PBMCs, or DNA extracted from either of those sample types. The data are from a study of blood T cell repertoires in COVID-19 (dated by TCRdb to the early 2020s). About the study as a whole: Samples covering the acute and convalescent phases of COVID-19 were provided by collaborators in the United States, Italy and Spain. The dataset comprised deeply sampled blood TCRbeta repertoires from subjects exposed to, actively infected with, or recovered from COVID-19. Nearly every sample came with metadata listing a de-identified subject ID, COVID-19 status, age in years and sex. Samples were obtained from the ongoing ImmuneRACE study (first 160 participants) and from about 1,300 subjects provided by 6 global collaborators. The repertoires were released in a freely available public database meant as a resource for research on the immune response to SARS-CoV-2. Where available, HLA class I and class II types were taken from metadata supplied by the sample provider and were not determined by assay-based typing. The prospective study material was composed of cDNA or gDNA derived from T cells, B-cell-depleted T cells, or PBMCs. The paper as a whole reports these results and caveats: Clinical and demographic metadata were provided uncurated, with the amount varying by source and participant.

This receptor was obtained from a human donor in a cohort sampled during active COVID-19. This receptor chain uses TRBV19 and TRBJ2-5; 7 bases in the middle match TRBD1. The source material was peripheral blood. The CDR3 sequence is CASRKGAQETQYF. The DNA sequence is given as TGTGCCAGTAGGAAGGGGGCACAAGAGACCCAGTACTTC.